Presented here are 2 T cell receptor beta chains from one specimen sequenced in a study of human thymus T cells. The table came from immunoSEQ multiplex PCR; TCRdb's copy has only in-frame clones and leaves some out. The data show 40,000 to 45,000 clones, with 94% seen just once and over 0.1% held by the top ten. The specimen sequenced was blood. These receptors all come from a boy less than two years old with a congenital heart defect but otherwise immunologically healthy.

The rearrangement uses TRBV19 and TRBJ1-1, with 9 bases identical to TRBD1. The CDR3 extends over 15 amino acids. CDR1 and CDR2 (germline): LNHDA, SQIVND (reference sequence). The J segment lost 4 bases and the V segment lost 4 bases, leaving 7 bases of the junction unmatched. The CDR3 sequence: CASSTYRGRGTEAFF. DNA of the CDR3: TGTGCCAGTAGTACTTACAGGGGGCGAGGCACTGAAGCTTTCTTT. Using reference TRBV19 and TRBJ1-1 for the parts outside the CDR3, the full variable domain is DGGITQSPKYLFRKEGQNVTLSCEQNLNHDAMYWYRQDPGQGLRLIYYSQIVNDFQKGDIAEGYSVSREKKESFPLTVTSAQKNPTAFYLCASSTYRGRGTEAFFGQGTRLTVV.

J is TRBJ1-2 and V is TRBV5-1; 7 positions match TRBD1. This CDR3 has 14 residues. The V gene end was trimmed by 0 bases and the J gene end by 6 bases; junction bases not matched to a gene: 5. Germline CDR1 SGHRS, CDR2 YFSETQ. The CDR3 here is CASSLEDRLDGYTF. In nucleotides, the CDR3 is TGCGCCAGCAGCTTGGAGGACAGGCTGGATGGCTACACCTTC.